The text below deals with one TCR beta chain. The gene names here belong to mouse. Sequencing ends 4 residues short of the CDR3 end; the germline J gene provides the rest. These data belong to a study of CD8+ T cells in alopecia areata. Cutaneous lymph node cells were pooled, and they were sorted using CD4, CD8alpha, NKG2D, NKG2ACE and other markers. Investigators isolated RNA and reverse transcribed it into cDNA to act as the sequencing template. Generated by immunoSEQ multiplex PCR, the TCRdb table keeps only in-frame clones and is missing some. The specimen has around 290,000 clones, none found just once. V gave up 5 bases and J gave up 1 base; unmatched junction bases: 4. The CDR3 is 14 residues long. Germline CDR1 reads SGHDT; CDR2 reads FRDEAV.

The rearrangement joins TRBV14 to TRBJ2-5; TRBD1 matches at 7 bases. The sequenced sample consisted of CD4+ T cells sorted from a lymph node. The sequence came from a C3H/HeJ mouse with alopecia areata. The mouse strain carries the MHC haplotype H2-k. The sequenced CDR3 bases are TGTGCCAGCAGCCCCGACAGGGACCAAGAC. Translation: CASSPDRDQD. From start to end, the CDR3 is CASSPDRDQDTQYF.